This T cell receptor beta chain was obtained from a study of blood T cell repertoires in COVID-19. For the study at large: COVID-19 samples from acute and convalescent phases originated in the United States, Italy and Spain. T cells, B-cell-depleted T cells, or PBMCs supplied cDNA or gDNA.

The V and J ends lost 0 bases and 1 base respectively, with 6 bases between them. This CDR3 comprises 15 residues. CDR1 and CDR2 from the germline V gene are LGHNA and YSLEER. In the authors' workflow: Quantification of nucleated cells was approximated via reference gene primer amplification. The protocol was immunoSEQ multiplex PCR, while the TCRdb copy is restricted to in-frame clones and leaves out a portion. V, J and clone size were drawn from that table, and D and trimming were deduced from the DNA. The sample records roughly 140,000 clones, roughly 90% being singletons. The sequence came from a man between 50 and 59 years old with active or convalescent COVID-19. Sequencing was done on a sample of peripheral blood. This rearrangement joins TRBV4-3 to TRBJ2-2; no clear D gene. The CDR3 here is CASSQEWQNTGELFF. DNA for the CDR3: TGCGCCAGCAGCCAAGAGTGGCAGAACACCGGGGAGCTGTTTTTT.